The clone carrying this T cell receptor beta chain was counted ten times or more. The antigen is unknown. Mismatch with germline at one junction end may stem from a read error. Researchers turned away patients with other autoimmune diseases, uncontrolled infections, pregnancy or lactation. Amplifying from RNA transcripts, the study obtained TCR beta CDR3 regions. HTBI primers primed a first-round RT-PCR, and a second-round multiplex PCR followed. TCRdb itself ran the multiplex PCR reads through MiXCR, one entry per CDR3 protein. The sample yields roughly 500,000 distinct CDR3 sequences, over 13% seen once. This sample stems from a study of Graves' ophthalmopathy and Graves' hyperthyroidism. Study-wide points: Predictions made by the model for ophthalmopathy progression reached approximately 70% sensitivity and 72% to 85% specificity.

The CDR3 is 14 amino acids. The V gene's germline CDR1 is SGHVS and CDR2 FQNEAQ. J is TRBJ2-7 and V is TRBV7-8; possibly TRBD1 for D (5 bases). Material: blood. The receptor's source is a young woman with Graves' ophthalmopathy. The CDR3 nucleotides are TGTGCCAGCAGCCCAAGACGGACATCCTACAAGCAGTACTTC. Translated, it gives CASSPRRTSYKQYF.